A single sample is the source of the 13 T cell receptor beta chains below, sequenced in a study of blood T cell repertoires in COVID-19. Sequencing used immunoSEQ multiplex PCR; TCRdb keeps in-frame clones, though not all of them. The sample gives hundreds of thousands of clones, just under 90% of which show up once; roughly 9.4% is in the top ten. Material: PBMCs or T cells enriched from blood (not recorded which). These receptors all stem from a woman aged 45-60 years who had recovered from COVID-19.

The chain has TRBV19 and TRBJ1-5; 9 positions agree with TRBD1. The junction had 14 bases not matched to a gene; V was cut back by 5 bases and J by 3 bases. CDR1 is LNHDA, CDR2 SQIVND, per germline (reference sequence). The CDR3 is 18 residues long. The CDR3, as DNA: TGTGCCAGTAGTCCCCGGACAGGGGTAATGCGTTCCAATCAGCCCCAGCATTTT. It translates to CASSPRTGVMRSNQPQHF.

The chain carries TRBV27 and TRBJ2-6; no reliable D call. The CDR3 totals 15 residues. From germline, CDR1 is MNHEY and CDR2 SMNVEV (reference sequence). Trimming cost V 0 bases and J 0 bases, with 3 bases left between them. The CDR3 here is CASSLSGSGANVLTF. CDR3 nucleotide sequence: TGTGCCAGCAGTTTATCCGGCTCTGGGGCCAACGTCCTGACTTTC.

The chain couples TRBV9 to TRBJ1-1, with a weak D call TRBD1 (6 bases). Germline V lookup: CDR1 SGDLS, CDR2 YYNGEE. The CDR3 loop spans 13 amino acids. Between the trimmed V and J ends, which lost 0 bases and 11 bases, there was a span of 14 bases. CDR3 sequence: CASSVGSGASAFF. As DNA, the CDR3 is TGTGCCAGCAGCGTAGGGTCAGGGGCTAGTGCTTTCTTT.

This clone appeared a few times. This chain links TRBV10-3 with TRBJ2-1; 7 bases are a match to TRBD1. V shed 2 bases, J shed 2 bases, and the junction held 3 bases outside the gene matches. Germline V lookup: CDR1 ENHRY, CDR2 SYGVKD. The CDR3 sequence is 15 residues long. CDR3 protein: CAISETGATYNEQFF. Here the CDR3 DNA reads TGTGCCATCAGTGAGACAGGGGCGACCTACAATGAGCAGTTCTTC.

J is TRBJ2-1 and V is TRBV27; 10 nucleotides agree with TRBD2. The V gene end was trimmed by 4 bases and the J gene end by 4 bases; junction bases not matched to a gene: 10. Germline lookup yields CDR1 MNHEY and CDR2 SMNVEV (reference sequence). The CDR3 contains 17 residues. Here the CDR3 reads CASSSEIASGGYNEQFF. The DNA of the CDR3 is TGTGCCAGCAGTTCCGAGATAGCTAGCGGGGGTTACAATGAGCAGTTCTTC.

The chain has TRBV28 and TRBJ1-5; unclear D gene. Germline loops: CDR1 MDHEN, CDR2 SYDVKM. This CDR3 is built from 15 residues. The V end was cut by 6 bases, the J end by 0 bases, with 12 bases between. The CDR3 DNA reads TGTGCCAGCAGCCCCCCCCCTAGTAGCAATCAGCCCCAGCATTTT. Its protein product is CASSPPPSSNQPQHF. The whole variable domain, filled in from reference TRBV28 and TRBJ1-5, reads DVKVTQSSRYLVKRTGEKVFLECVQDMDHENMFWYRQDPGLGLRLIYFSYDVKMKEKGDIPEGYSVSREKKERFSLILESASTNQTSMYLCASSPPPSSNQPQHFGDGTRLSIL.

The table lists this clone with a count of one. CDR3 coding DNA: TGTGCCAGCAGCCAAGGAAGGGGGCGGGGTGGCTACACCTTC. Protein product: CASSQGRGRGGYTF. This rearrangement joins TRBV3-1 (or the pseudogene TRBV3-2) to TRBJ1-2, with TRBD1 matching 7 bases. CDR3 length equals 14 residues. The germline CDR1 and CDR2 sequences are LGHDT and YNNKEL (reference sequence). V shed 1 base and J 7 bases; nucleotides not matched to a gene: 6.

This chain links TRBV3-1 (or the pseudogene TRBV3-2) with TRBJ1-1; D gene uncertain. Germline CDR1 is LGHDT and CDR2 is YNNKEL (reference sequence). Trimming pared 0 bases from V and 3 bases from J, leaving 8 bases between. The CDR3 has 14 residues. CDR3 DNA sequence: TGTGCCAGCAGCCAAGAAGACGGGTACACTGAAGCTTTCTTT. Translating it yields CASSQEDGYTEAFF.

The CDR3 region is CAISEPGQGSPYEQYF. DNA of the CDR3: TGTGCCATCAGTGAGCCGGGACAGGGAAGCCCCTACGAGCAGTACTTC. V and J are TRBV10-3 and TRBJ2-7, with 9 nucleotides matching TRBD1. CDR1 is ENHRY, CDR2 SYGVKD, per germline. CDR3 length: 16 residues. V trimming: 2 bases; J trimming: 2 bases; junction bases outside the gene matches: 7.

The chain employs TRBV27 and TRBJ2-2; D perhaps matches TRBD1 (6 bases). Germline-derived CDR1 and CDR2 are MNHEY and SMNVEV (reference sequence). The CDR3 covers 15 residues. V lost 6 bases and J lost 1, with 12 bases in between. The CDR3 region is CASSRDKLNTGELFF. CDR3 sequence (DNA): TGTGCCAGCAGCAGGGACAAATTGAACACCGGGGAGCTGTTTTTT.

The V call is TRBV13, the J call TRBJ2-3; 15 bases align to TRBD2. The CDR3 runs to 20 residues. V lost 5 bases and J lost 2; bases outside the gene matches: 14. Germline V lookup: CDR1 PRHDT, CDR2 FYEKMQ (reference sequence). The CDR3 region is CASSQGLAGGPNLLTDTQYF. The CDR3 DNA sequence: TGTGCCAGCAGCCAAGGACTAGCGGGGGGGCCCAATCTTCTCACAGATACGCAGTATTTT. The complete variable domain, with remaining parts taken from reference TRBV13 and TRBJ2-3, reads AAGVIQSPRHLIKEKRETATLKCYPIPRHDTVYWYQQGPGQDPQFLISFYEKMQSDKGSIPDRFSAQQFSDYHSELNMSSLELGDSALYFCASSQGLAGGPNLLTDTQYFGPGTRLTVL.

The J gene is TRBJ1-2, the V gene TRBV5-4, with TRBD1 as a possible D gene (6 bases). V dropped 0 bases and J dropped 5 bases, with 14 bases sitting between them. This CDR3 is built from 15 residues. Germline loops: CDR1 SGHNT, CDR2 YYREEE (reference sequence). CDR3 DNA: TGTGCCAGCAGCTTGGAACAGGGAGTTAAGTATGGCTACACCTTC. Its translation: CASSLEQGVKYGYTF.

The chain uses TRBV7-2 and TRBJ1-2; TRBD1 aligns across 8 bases. CDR3 length: 13 residues. Germline V CDR1 and CDR2: SGHTA, FQGNSA. The V segment lost 5 bases and the J segment 3 bases; nucleotides outside the gene matches: 2. Written as DNA, the CDR3 is TGTGCCAGCAGCACAGGGGGATACTATGGCTACACCTTC. Translated, it gives CASSTGGYYGYTF.